The present entry profiles one T cell receptor beta chain with its context. The data stem from a study of control samples from healthy donors and cancer patients. Produced via immunoSEQ multiplex PCR; TCRdb's table is partial and in-frame only. The sample yields tens of thousands of clones, 70% to 90% seen once. The V end was cut by 6 bases, the J end by 5 bases, with 13 bases between. Germline CDR1 MNHEY, CDR2 SVGEGT. The CDR3 covers 14 residues. This receptor was taken from a woman aged 55-69 years with head and neck cancer. Sequenced: PBMCs. V is TRBV6-2 or TRBV6-3 and J is TRBJ2-2; D call uncertain. The CDR3 coding sequence is TGTGCCAGCAGGCCTCCCGGCCAGACCGGGGAGCTGTTTTTT. It translates to CASRPPGQTGELFF.